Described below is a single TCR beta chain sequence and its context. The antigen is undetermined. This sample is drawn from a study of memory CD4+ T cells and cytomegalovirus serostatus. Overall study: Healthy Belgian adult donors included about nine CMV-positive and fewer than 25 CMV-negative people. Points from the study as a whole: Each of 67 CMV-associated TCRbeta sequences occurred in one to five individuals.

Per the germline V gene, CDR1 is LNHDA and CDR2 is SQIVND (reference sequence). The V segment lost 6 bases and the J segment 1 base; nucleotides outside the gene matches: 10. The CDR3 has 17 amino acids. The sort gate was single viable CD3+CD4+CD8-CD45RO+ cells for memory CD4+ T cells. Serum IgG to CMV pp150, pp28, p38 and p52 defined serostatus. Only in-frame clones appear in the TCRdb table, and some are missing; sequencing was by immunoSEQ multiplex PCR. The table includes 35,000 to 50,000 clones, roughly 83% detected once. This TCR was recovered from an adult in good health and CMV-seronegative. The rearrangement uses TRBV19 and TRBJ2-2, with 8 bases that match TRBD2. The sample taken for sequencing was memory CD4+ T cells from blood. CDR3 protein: CASRLGTRGGNTGELFF. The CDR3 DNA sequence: TGTGCCAGTAGGCTCGGGACTAGAGGAGGGAACACCGGGGAGCTGTTTTTT.